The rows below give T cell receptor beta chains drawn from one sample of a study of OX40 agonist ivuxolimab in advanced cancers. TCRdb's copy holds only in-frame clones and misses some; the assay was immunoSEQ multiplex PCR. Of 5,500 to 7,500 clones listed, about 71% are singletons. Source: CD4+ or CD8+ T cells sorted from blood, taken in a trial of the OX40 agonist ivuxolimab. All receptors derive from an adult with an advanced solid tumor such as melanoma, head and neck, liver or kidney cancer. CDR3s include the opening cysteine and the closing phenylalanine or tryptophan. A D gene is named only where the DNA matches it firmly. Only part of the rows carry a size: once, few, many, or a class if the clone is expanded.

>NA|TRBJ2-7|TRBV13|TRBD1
TGTGCCAGCAGCTCCGGGACAGGAAACTACGAGCAGTACTTC
CASSSGTGNYEQYF
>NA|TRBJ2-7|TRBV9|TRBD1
TGTGCCAGCAGCGCCGGACAGGGAACCTACGAGCAGTACTTC
CASSAGQGTYEQYF
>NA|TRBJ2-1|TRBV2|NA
TGTGCCAGCAGTGACTTGAGCTCCTACAATGAGCAGTTCTTC
CASSDLSSYNEQFF
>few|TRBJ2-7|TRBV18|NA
TGTGCCAGCTCAAACAGGGATTACGAGCAGTACTTC
CASSNRDYEQYF
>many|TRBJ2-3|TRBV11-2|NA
TGTGCCAGCAGCTTAGAAGGGCGCAGCACAGATACGCAGTATTTT
CASSLEGRSTDTQYF
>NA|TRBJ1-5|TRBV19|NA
TGTGCCAGTAGTATTCAGGAAAATAGCAATCAGCCCCAGCATTTT
CASSIQENSNQPQHF
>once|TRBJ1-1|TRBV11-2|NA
TGTGCCAGCACTCCGGGAGGGGCTGAAGCTTTCTTT
CASTPGGAEAFF
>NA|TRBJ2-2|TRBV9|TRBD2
TGTGCCAGCAGCGTAGAAGGTAGCGGGGGTATCAACACCGGGGAGCTGTTTTTT
CASSVEGSGGINTGELFF
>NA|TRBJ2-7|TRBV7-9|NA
TGTGCCAGCAGCTTCAGTGGGTACGAGCAGTACTTC
CASSFSGYEQYF
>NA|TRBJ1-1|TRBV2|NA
TGTGCCAGCAGTCTCGACACTGAAGCTTTCTTT
CASSLDTEAFF
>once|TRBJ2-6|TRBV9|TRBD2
TGTGCCAGCAGCGAACCCGGGGGGGTCGGTAGGACCGGGGCCAACGTCCTGACTTTC
CASSEPGGVGRTGANVLTF
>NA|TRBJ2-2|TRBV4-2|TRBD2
TGTGCCAGCAGCCTTTTACTAGCGGGAAACACCGGGGAGCTGTTTTTT
CASSLLLAGNTGELFF
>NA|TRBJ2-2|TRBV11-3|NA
TGTGCCAGCAGCGAAAGGAGTATTACCGGGGAGCTGTTTTTT
CASSERSITGELFF
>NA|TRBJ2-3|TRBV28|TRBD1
TGTGCCAGCAGCTTCGGAACCCCTCTGGGACAGGACACAGATACGCAGTATTTT
CASSFGTPLGQDTDTQYF
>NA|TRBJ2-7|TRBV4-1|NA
TGCGCCAGCAGCCAAGAGCCGGGGGAAAAGTACGAGCAGTACTTC
CASSQEPGEKYEQYF
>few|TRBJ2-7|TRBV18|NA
TGTGCCAGCTCAAGGGGGTCCTACGAGCAGTACTTC
CASSRGSYEQYF
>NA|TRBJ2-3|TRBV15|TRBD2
TGTGCCACCAGCACCATAGCGGGGGGCACAGATACGCAGTATTTT
CATSTIAGGTDTQYF
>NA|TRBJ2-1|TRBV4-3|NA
TGCGCCAGCAGCCAAGTTGATAGCTCCTACAATGAGCAGTTCTTC
CASSQVDSSYNEQFF
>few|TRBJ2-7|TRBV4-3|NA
TGCGCCAGCAGCCAAGACAGGAAGTCCTACGAGCAGTACTTC
CASSQDRKSYEQYF
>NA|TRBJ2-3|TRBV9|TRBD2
TGTGCCAGCAGCGACCCCACCGGGACTAGCGGGGGGGATGGCACAGATACGCAGTATTTT
CASSDPTGTSGGDGTDTQYF
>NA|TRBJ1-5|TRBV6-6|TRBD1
TGTGCCAGCAGGGAGCAGGGGGTCAATCAGCCCCAGCATTTT
CASREQGVNQPQHF
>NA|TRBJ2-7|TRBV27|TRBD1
TGTGCCAGCAGTTTATCGAGACAGGGGAGCTACGAGCAGTACTTC
CASSLSRQGSYEQYF
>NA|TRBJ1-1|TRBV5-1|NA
TGCGCCAGCAGCTTGATCGGGGGGCCTGAAGCTTTCTTT
CASSLIGGPEAFF
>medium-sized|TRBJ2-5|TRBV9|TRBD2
TGTGCCAGCAGCGAAACGGGACTAGCAAGACAGACCCAGTACTTC
CASSETGLARQTQYF
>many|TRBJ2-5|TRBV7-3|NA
TGTGCCAGCAGCTTAATGGGAGGACAAGAGACCCAGTACTTC
CASSLMGGQETQYF
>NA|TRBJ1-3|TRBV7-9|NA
TGTGCCGGGCAAACTACTGGAAACACCATATATTTT
CAGQTTGNTIYF
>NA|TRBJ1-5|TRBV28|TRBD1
TGTGCCAGCAGTTCTGGACAGGGGGTTGTAAAGCCCCAGCATTTT
CASSSGQGVVKPQHF
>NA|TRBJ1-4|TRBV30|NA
TGTGCCTGGAGTGTGCTCCGGGAAAAACTGTTTTTT
CAWSVLREKLFF
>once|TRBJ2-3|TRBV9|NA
TGTGCCAGCAGCGTCGGTCAGGGGACCACAGATACGCAGTATTTT
CASSVGQGTTDTQYF
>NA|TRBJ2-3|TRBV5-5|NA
TGTGCCAGCAGCTTGTACGGACGAAGCACAGATACGCAGTATTTT
CASSLYGRSTDTQYF
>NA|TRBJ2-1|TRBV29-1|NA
TGCAGCGCCAGGACTACGCACTCCTACAATGAGCAGTTCTTC
CSARTTHSYNEQFF
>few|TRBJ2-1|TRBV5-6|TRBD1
TGTGCCAGCAGCTTACAGGGGGCCCTCTACAATGAGCAGTTCTTC
CASSLQGALYNEQFF
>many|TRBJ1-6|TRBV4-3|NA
TGCGCCAGCAGCCAAGATTTAAGCTTCTTCGCGCCCCTCCACTTT
CASSQDLSFFAPLHF
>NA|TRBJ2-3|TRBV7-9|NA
TGTGCCAGCAGCCTCACAGCAGATACGCAGTATTTT
CASSLTADTQYF
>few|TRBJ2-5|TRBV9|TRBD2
TGTGCCAGCAGCGCCGGACGACTAGCGGAAGAGACCCAGTACTTC
CASSAGRLAEETQYF
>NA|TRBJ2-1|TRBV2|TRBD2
TGTGCCAGCAGTGAGCCGGGAGGCTTCTACAATGAGCAGTTCTTC
CASSEPGGFYNEQFF
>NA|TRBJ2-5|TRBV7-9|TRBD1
TGTGCCAGCAGCCTGGACAGGGTTAACGAGACCCAGTACTTC
CASSLDRVNETQYF
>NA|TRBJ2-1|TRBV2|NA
TGTGCCAGCATAGAGGGTGAGCAGTTCTTC
CASIEGEQFF
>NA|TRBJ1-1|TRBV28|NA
TGTGCCAGCAGTTTACCTACGAGGGGGAATAATTGGGAAGCTTTCTTT
CASSLPTRGNNWEAFF
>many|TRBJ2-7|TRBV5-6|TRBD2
TGTGCCAGCAGCCCCTTCACTAGCGGGGTCTCCTACGAGCAGTACTTC
CASSPFTSGVSYEQYF
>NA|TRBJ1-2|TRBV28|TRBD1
TGTGCCAGCAGTTTCACAGGGGGTAACTATGGCTACACCTTC
CASSFTGGNYGYTF
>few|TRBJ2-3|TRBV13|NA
TGTGCCAGCAGCTTAGGCGCCCGGGGTCCAGATACGCAGTATTTT
CASSLGARGPDTQYF
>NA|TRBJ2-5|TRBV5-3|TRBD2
TGTGCCAGAAGCCCAACGGGGGCTAGCGGGCTACAAGAGACCCAGTACTTC
CARSPTGASGLQETQYF
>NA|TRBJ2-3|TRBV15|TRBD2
TGTGCCACCAGCAGAGACAGCGGGGGCACAGATACGCAGTATTTT
CATSRDSGGTDTQYF
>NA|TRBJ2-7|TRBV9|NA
TGTGCCAGCAGCGTAGGAGGAACAGGGAGATACGAGCAGTACTTC
CASSVGGTGRYEQYF
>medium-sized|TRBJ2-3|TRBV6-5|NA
TGTGCCAGCAGTGTGGACTTCTCGGATACGCAGTATTTT
CASSVDFSDTQYF
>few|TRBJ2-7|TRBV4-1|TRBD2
TGCGCCAGCAGCATCGGAGCGGGGACCTACGAGCAGTACTTC
CASSIGAGTYEQYF
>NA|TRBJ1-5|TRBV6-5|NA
TGTGCCAGCAGTCACTCCAGTTATAGCAATCAGCCCCAGCATTTT
CASSHSSYSNQPQHF
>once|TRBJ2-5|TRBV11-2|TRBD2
TGTGCCAGCAGTATAGGACTAGCGGAGGTAGAGACCCAGTACTTC
CASSIGLAEVETQYF
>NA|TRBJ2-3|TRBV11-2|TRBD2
TGTGCCAGCAGCTCCTTCGGCAGCGGGGGTACGCAGTATTTT
CASSSFGSGGTQYF
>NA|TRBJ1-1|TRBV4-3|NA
TGCGCCAGCAGCCAATCACCAGGGCCGAACACTGAAGCTTTCTTT
CASSQSPGPNTEAFF
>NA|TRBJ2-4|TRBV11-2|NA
TGTGCCATTGCAGGGGACAAAAACATTCAGTACTTC
CAIAGDKNIQYF
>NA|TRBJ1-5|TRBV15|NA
TGTGCCACCAGCAGAGATCTGGCAGTGAATCAGCCCCAGCATTTT
CATSRDLAVNQPQHF
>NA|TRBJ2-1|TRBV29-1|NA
TGCAGCGTTGAAGGGTACTCCGCCAATGAGCAGTTCTTC
CSVEGYSANEQFF